This T cell receptor (beta chain) was sequenced for a study of CD8+ T cells in alopecia areata. Study overall: Treated individuals took tofacitinib by mouth, 5 to 10 mg twice daily. Patients took tofacitinib for 6 to 18 months, followed by 6 drug-free months.

In germline, CDR1 is MNHNS, CDR2 SASEGT. Deletions cut 8 bases from V and 6 bases from J, with 11 bases between. The CDR3 is made up of 12 amino acids. Investigators isolated RNA and reverse transcribed it into cDNA to act as the sequencing template. Clones were sequenced by immunoSEQ multiplex PCR, and TCRdb holds only the in-frame ones, with some missing. The table includes 80,000 to 100,000 clones, 35% to 50% detected once. Alopecia areata patients provided lesional scalp punch biopsies and peripheral blood, both collected for the study. The rearrangement uses TRBV6-1 and TRBJ1-5; D unclear. The sample taken for sequencing was CD4+ T cells sorted from blood. The TCR was taken from a human donor with alopecia areata. The DNA for the CDR3 is TGTGCCAGCTCTGACGGCGGTCAGCCCCAGCATTTT. This encodes CASSDGGQPQHF.